The following is a T cell receptor (beta chain) sequence with its context. Its antigen is undetermined. This specimen belongs to a study of T cell repertoires in cytomegalovirus infection. Whole-study context: Well-studied HLA-B-restricted CMV epitopes were used in the study alongside recently identified HLA-C-restricted ones. CMV infection and matching HLA type were both indicated by public TCR beta signatures. Study-wide points: Accumulated public TCR beta family frequency recognized individuals carrying CMV together with the relevant HLA. Ex vivo, HLA-C-restricted CMV-specific TCR beta clonotypes prevailed over the rest of the response.

The ends were cut back, 7 bases at V and 4 bases at J, with 10 bases in the middle. CDR1 MNHEY and CDR2 SMNVEV come from the germline V gene (reference sequence). CDR3 length equals 13 residues. TCRdb reprocessed the reads via MiXCR and lists one record per CDR3 protein. The profile covers 650,000 to 900,000 distinct CDR3 sequences, with 25% to 30% appearing a single time and around 13% taken by the ten largest. The TCR comes from a human donor in good health (CMV status not recorded). Some clones in this sample may be carry-over from other donors' samples. The source material was cultured CD8+ T cells from PBMCs, sampled from culture after CMV antigen stimulation. The rearrangement links TRBV27 to TRBJ2-2, with a weak D call TRBD1 (6 bases). The CDR3 region has the DNA TGTGCCAGCACCGACAGGAGCACCGGGGAGCTGTTTTTT. It is translated as CASTDRSTGELFF.